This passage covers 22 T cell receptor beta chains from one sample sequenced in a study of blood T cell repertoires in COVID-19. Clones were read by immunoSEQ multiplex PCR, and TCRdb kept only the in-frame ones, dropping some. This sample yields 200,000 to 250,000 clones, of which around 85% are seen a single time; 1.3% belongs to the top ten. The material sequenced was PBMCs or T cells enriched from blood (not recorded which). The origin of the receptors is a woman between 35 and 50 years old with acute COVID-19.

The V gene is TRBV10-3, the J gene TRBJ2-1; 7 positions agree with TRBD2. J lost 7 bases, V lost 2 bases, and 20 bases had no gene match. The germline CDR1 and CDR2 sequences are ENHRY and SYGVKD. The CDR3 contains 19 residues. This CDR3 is CAISEGSFLTSARPNEQFF. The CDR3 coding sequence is TGTGCCATCAGTGAGGGGTCGTTTTTAACTAGCGCCAGACCAAATGAGCAGTTCTTC.

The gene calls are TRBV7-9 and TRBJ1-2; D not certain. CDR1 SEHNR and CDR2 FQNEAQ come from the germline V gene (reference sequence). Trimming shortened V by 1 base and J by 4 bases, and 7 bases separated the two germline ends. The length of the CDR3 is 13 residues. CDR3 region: CASSLVGSYGYTF. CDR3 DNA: TGTGCCAGCAGCTTAGTGGGGAGCTATGGCTACACCTTC.

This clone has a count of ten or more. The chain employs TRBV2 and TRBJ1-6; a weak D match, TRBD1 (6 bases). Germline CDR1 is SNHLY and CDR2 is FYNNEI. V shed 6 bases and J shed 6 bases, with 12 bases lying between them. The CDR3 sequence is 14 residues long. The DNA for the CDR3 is TGTGCCAGCAGGGAACAGGGAATTAATTCACCCCTCCACTTT. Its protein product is CASREQGINSPLHF.

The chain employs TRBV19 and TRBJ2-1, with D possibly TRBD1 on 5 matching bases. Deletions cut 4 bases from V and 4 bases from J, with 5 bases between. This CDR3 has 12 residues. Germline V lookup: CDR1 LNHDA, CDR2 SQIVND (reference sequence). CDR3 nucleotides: TGTGCCAGTAGTAAGGGGTACAATGAGCAGTTCTTC. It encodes CASSKGYNEQFF. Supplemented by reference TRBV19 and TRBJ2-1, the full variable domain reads DGGITQSPKYLFRKEGQNVTLSCEQNLNHDAMYWYRQDPGQGLRLIYYSQIVNDFQKGDIAEGYSVSREKKESFPLTVTSAQKNPTAFYLCASSKGYNEQFFGPGTRLTVL.

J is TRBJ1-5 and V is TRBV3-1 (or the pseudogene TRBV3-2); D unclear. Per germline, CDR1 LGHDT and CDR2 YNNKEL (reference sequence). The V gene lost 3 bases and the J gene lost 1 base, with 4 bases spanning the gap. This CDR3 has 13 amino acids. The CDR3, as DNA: TGTGCCAGCAGCCAGGGCAGCAATCAGCCCCAGCATTTT. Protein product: CASSQGSNQPQHF.

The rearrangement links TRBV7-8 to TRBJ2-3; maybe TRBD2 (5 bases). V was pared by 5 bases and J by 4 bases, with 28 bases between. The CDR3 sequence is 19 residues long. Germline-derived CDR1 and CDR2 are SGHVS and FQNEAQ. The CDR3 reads CASSQPGLGLPFDADTQYF. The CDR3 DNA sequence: TGTGCCAGCAGCCAACCCGGCCTTGGACTCCCCTTTGACGCAGATACGCAGTATTTT.

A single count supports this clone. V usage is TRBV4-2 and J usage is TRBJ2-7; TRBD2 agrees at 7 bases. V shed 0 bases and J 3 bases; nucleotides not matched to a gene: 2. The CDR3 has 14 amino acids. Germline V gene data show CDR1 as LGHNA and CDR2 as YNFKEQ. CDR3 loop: CASSQDASGYEQYF. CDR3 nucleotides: TGTGCCAGCAGCCAAGATGCTAGCGGCTACGAGCAGTACTTC.

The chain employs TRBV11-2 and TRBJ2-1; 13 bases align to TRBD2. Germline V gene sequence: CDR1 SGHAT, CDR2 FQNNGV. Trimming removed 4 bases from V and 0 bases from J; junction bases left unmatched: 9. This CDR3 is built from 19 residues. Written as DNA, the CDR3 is TGTGCCAGCAGCTCAAGACTAGCGGGGGGCCCTAGCTCCTACAATGAGCAGTTCTTC. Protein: CASSSRLAGGPSSYNEQFF.

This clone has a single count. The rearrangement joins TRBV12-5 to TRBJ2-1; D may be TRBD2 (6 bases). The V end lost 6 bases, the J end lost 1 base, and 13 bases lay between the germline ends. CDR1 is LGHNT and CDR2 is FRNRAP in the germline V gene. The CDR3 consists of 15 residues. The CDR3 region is CASGRSGSSYNEQFF. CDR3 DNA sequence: TGTGCTAGTGGGCGCAGCGGGTCGTCCTACAATGAGCAGTTCTTC.

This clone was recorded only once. The CDR3 protein is CASSQEVRGLDSYEQYF. CDR3 DNA sequence: TGTGCCAGCAGCCAAGAAGTGCGGGGACTGGACTCCTACGAGCAGTACTTC. V and J are TRBV4-2 and TRBJ2-7; TRBD2 is a possible D gene (6 bases). Germline CDR1 and CDR2: LGHNA and YNFKEQ. This CDR3 is 17 amino acids long. Trimming stripped 0 bases from V and 0 bases from J, with 15 bases between.

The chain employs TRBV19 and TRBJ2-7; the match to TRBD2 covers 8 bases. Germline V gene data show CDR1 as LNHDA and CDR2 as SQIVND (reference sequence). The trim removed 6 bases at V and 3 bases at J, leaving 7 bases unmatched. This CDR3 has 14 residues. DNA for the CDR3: TGTGCCAGTAGCTATAGCGGGGAGAACTACGAGCAGTACTTC. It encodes CASSYSGENYEQYF.

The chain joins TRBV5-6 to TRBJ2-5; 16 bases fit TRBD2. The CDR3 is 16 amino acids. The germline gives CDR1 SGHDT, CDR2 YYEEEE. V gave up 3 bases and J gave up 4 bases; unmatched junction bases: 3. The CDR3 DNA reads TGTGCCAGCAGCTCTGGGACTAGCGGGAGGGGAGAGACCCAGTACTTC. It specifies CASSSGTSGRGETQYF. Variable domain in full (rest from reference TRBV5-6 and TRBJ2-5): DAGVTQSPTHLIKTRGQQVTLRCSPKSGHDTVSWYQQALGQGPQFIFQYYEEEERQRGNFPDRFSGHQFPNYSSELNVNALLLGDSALYLCASSSGTSGRGETQYFGPGTRLLVL.

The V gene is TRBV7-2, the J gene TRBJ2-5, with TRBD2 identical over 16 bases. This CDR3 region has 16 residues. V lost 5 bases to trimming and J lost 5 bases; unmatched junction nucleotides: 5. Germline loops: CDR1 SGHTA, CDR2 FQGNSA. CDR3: CASSVGLAGGRETQYF. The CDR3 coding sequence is TGTGCCAGCAGCGTGGGACTAGCGGGGGGGCGGGAGACCCAGTACTTC.

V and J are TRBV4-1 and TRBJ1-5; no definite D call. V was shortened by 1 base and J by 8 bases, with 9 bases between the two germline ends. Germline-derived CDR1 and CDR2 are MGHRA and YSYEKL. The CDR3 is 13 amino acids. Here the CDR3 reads CASSQGLSEPQHF. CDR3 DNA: TGCGCCAGCAGCCAAGGCCTCTCGGAGCCCCAGCATTTT.

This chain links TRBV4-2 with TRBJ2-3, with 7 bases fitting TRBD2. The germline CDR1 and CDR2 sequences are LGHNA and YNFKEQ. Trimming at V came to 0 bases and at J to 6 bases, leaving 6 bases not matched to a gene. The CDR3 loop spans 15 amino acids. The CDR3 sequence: CASSQDLSGRDTQYF. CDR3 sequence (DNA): TGTGCCAGCAGCCAAGATCTCTCCGGGAGGGATACGCAGTATTTT.

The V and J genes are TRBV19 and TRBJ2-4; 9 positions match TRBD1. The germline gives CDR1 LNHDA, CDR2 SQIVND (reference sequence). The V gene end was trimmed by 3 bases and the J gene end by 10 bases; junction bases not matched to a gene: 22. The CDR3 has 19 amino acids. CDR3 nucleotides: TGTGCCAGTAGTATCCTTAACCGGGACAGGGCCCTCGGGGGTCAAATTCAGTACTTC. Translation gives CASSILNRDRALGGQIQYF.

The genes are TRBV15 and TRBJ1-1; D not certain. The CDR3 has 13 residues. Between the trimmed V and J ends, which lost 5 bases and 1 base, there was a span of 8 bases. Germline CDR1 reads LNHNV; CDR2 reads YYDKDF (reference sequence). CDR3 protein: CATSPTENTEAFF. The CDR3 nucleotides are TGTGCCACCAGCCCTACAGAGAACACTGAAGCTTTCTTT.

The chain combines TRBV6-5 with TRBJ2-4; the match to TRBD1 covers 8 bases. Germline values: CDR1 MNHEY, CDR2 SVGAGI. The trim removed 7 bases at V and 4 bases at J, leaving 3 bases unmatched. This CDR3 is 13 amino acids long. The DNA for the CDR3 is TGTGCCAGCACTACAGGGGGAAAAAACATTCAGTACTTC. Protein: CASTTGGKNIQYF.

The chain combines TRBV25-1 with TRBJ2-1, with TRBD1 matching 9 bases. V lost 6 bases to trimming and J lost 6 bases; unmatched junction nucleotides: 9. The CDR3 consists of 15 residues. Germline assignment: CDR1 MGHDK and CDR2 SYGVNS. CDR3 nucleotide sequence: TGTGCCAGCAGGGCTACCGGGACAGGGACCAATGAGCAGTTCTTC. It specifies CASRATGTGTNEQFF.

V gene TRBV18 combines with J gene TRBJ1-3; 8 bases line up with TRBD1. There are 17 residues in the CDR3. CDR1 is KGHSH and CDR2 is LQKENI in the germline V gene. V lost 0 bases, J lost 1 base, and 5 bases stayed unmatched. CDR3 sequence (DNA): TGTGCCAGCTCACCACCGGGGACAGGCCGGTCTGGAAACACCATATATTTT. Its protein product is CASSPPGTGRSGNTIYF.

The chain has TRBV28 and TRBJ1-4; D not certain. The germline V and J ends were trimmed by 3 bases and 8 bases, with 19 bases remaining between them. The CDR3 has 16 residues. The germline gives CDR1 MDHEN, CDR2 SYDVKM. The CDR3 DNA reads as TGTGCCAGCAGTTTGGGGTTAATGGCGAGGGTCGAAAAACTGTTTTTT. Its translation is CASSLGLMARVEKLFF.

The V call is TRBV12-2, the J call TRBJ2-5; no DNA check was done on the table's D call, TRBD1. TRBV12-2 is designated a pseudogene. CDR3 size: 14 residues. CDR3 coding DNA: TGTGCAAGTCGCACGGACAGGGGAGGGGAGACCCAGTACTTC. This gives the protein CASRTDRGGETQYF.